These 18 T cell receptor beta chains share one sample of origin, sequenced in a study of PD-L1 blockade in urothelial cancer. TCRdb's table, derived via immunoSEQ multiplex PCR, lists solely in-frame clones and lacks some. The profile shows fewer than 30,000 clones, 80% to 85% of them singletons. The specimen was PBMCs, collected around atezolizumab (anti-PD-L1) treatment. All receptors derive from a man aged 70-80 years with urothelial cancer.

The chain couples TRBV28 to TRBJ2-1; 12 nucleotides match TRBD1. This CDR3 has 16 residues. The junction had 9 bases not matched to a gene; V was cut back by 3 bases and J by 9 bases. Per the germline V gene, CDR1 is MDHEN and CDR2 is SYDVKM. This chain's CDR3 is CASSFRVGQGAGEQFF. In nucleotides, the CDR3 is TGTGCCAGCAGTTTTCGGGTGGGACAGGGGGCTGGTGAGCAGTTCTTC. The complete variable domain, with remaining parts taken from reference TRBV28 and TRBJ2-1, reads DVKVTQSSRYLVKRTGEKVFLECVQDMDHENMFWYRQDPGLGLRLIYFSYDVKMKEKGDIPEGYSVSREKKERFSLILESASTNQTSMYLCASSFRVGQGAGEQFFGPGTRLTVL.

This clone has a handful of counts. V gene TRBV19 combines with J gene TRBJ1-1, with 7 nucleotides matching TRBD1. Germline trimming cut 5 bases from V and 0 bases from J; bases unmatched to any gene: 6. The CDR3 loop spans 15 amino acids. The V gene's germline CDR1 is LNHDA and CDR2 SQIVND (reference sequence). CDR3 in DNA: TGTGCCAGTAGTGCTTGGGGGACAGTGAACACTGAAGCTTTCTTT. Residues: CASSAWGTVNTEAFF.

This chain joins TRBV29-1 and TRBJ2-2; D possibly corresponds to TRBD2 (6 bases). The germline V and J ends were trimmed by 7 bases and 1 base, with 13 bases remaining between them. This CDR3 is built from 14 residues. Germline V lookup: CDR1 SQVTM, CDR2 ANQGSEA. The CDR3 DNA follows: TGCAGCGCCGGTCGGGACTGGAACACCGGGGAGCTGTTTTTT. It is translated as CSAGRDWNTGELFF.

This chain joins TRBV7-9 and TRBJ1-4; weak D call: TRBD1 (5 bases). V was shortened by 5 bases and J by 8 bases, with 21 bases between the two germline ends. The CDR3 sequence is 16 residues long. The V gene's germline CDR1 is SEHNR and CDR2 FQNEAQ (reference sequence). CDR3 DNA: TGTGCCAGCAGCCCCCCCAAGGCCAGGGCGGGGGAAAAACTGTTTTTT. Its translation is CASSPPKARAGEKLFF.

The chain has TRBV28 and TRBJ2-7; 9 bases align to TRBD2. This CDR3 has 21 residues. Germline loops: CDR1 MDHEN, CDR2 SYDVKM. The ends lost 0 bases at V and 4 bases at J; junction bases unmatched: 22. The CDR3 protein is CASSLWDGRASGTPRAYEQYF. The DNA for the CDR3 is TGTGCCAGCAGTTTATGGGACGGCAGGGCTAGCGGGACCCCGAGGGCTTACGAGCAGTACTTC.

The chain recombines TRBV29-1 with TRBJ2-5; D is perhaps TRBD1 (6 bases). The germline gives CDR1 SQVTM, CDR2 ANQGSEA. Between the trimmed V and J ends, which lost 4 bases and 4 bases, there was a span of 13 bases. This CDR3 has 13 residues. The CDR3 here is CSVVLTGRETQYF. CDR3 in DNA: TGCAGCGTTGTTTTGACAGGACGAGAGACCCAGTACTTC. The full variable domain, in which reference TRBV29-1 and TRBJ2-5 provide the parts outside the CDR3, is SAVISQKPSRDICQRGTSLTIQCQVDSQVTMMFWYRQQPGQSLTLIATANQGSEATYESGFVIDKFPISRPNLTFSTLTVSNMSPEDSSIYLCSVVLTGRETQYFGPGTRLLVL.

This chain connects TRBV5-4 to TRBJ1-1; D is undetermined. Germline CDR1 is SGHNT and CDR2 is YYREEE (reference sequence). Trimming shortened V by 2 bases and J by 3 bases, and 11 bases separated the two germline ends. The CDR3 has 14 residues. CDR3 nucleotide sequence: TGTGCCAGCAGCTTTGCGGGGATCGACACTGAAGCTTTCTTT. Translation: CASSFAGIDTEAFF.

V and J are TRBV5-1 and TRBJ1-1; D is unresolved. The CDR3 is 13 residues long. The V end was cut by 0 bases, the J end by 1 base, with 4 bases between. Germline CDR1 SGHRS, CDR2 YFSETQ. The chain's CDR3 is CASSLGENTEAFF. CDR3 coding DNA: TGCGCCAGCAGCTTGGGAGAGAACACTGAAGCTTTCTTT.

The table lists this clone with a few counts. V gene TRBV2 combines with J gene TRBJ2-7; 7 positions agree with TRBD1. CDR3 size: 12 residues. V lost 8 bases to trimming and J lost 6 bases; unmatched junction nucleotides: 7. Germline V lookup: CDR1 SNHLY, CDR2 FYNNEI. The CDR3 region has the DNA TGTGCCAGCGGTCGACAGGGATCCGAGCAGTACTTC. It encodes CASGRQGSEQYF. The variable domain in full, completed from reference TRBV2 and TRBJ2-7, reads EPEVTQTPSHQVTQMGQEVILRCVPISNHLYFYWYRQILGQKVEFLVSFYNNEISEKSEIFDDQFSVERPDGSNFTLKIRSTKLEDSAMYFCASGRQGSEQYFGPGTRLTVT.

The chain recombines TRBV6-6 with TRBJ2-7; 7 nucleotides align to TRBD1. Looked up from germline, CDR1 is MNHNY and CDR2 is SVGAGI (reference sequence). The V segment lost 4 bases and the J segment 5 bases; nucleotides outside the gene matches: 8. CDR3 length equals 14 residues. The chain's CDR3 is CASSLYRDSDEQYF. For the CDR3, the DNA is TGTGCCAGCAGTTTATACCGGGACAGTGACGAGCAGTACTTC.

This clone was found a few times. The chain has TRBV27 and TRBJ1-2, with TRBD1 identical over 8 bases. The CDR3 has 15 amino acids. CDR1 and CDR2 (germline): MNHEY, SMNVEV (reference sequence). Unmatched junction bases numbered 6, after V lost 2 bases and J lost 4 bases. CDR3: CASSLRETGGYGYTF. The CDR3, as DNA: TGTGCCAGCAGTTTAAGGGAAACAGGGGGCTATGGCTACACCTTC.

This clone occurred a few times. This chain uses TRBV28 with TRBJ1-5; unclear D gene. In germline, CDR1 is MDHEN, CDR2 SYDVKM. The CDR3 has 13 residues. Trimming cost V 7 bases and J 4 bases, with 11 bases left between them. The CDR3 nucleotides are TGTGCCAGCACTCCACCCCTAAATCAGCCCCAGCATTTT. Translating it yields CASTPPLNQPQHF.

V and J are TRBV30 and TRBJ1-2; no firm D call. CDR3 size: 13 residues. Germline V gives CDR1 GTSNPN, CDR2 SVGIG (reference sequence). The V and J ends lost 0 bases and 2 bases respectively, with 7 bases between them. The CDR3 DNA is TGTGCCTGGAGTGTCTCGGGGAACTATGGCTACACCTTC. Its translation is CAWSVSGNYGYTF.

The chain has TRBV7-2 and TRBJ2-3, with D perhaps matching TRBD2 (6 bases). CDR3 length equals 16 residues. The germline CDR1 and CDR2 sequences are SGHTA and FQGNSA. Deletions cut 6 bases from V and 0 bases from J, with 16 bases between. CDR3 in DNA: TGTGCCAGCAGTATTCTGGCAGCGGGCAGCACAGATACGCAGTATTTT. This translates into CASSILAAGSTDTQYF.

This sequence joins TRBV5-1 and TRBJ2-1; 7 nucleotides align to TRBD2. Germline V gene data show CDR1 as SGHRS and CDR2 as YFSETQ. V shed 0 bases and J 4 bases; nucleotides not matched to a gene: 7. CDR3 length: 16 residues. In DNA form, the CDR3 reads TGCGCCAGCAGCTTGGGGGTCTCTAGCGGATACAATGAGCAGTTCTTC. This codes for CASSLGVSSGYNEQFF.

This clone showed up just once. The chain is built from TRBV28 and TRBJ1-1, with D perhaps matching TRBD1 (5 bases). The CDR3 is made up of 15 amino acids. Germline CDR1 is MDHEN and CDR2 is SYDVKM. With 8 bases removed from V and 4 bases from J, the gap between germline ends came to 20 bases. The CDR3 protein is CASGGGSGIITEAFF. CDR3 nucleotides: TGTGCCAGCGGTGGGGGGTCGGGGATAATCACTGAAGCTTTCTTT.

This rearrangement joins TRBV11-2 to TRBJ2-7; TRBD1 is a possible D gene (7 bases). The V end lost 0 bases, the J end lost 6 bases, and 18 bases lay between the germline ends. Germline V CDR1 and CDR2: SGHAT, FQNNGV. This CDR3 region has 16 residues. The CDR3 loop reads CASSLDLEGARGEQYF. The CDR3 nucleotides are TGTGCCAGCAGCTTAGATCTGGAGGGGGCAAGGGGCGAGCAGTACTTC.

CDR3 in amino acids: CASSFQGSAHTDTQYF. The CDR3 DNA reads TGTGCCAGCAGCTTCCAGGGCAGCGCCCACACAGATACGCAGTATTTT. This sequence joins TRBV11-2 and TRBJ2-3; D is perhaps TRBD1 (5 bases). The germline V gene encodes CDR1 SGHAT and CDR2 FQNNGV. Trimming shortened V by 3 bases and J by 2 bases, and 15 bases separated the two germline ends. The CDR3 is made up of 16 amino acids.